This T cell receptor beta chain comes out of a study of OX40 agonist ivuxolimab in advanced cancers. TCRdb's table, derived via immunoSEQ multiplex PCR, lists solely in-frame clones and lacks some. Altogether 35,000 to 45,000 clones are present, roughly 83% being singletons, with the ten largest covering 20% to 25%. CDR1 and CDR2 from the germline V gene are MNHEY and SMNVEV (reference sequence). The CDR3 contains 12 residues. This sample comprised CD4+ or CD8+ T cells sorted from blood, obtained in a trial of the OX40 agonist ivuxolimab. The chain combines TRBV27 with TRBJ1-1; D ambiguous. The receptor's source is an adult with an advanced solid tumor such as melanoma, head and neck, liver or kidney cancer. CDR3 residues: CATRRGDTEAFF. The DNA of the CDR3 is TGTGCTACTAGGCGGGGAGACACTGAAGCTTTCTTT.